A selection of T cell receptor beta chains follows, all from one sample in a study of T-cell memory formation after mild COVID-19. TCRdb reprocessed the 5' RACE reads via MiXCR and lists one record per CDR3 protein. The table has about 500,000 distinct CDR3 sequences, 20% seen once. Source material: PBMCs or a T cell subset sorted from them (not recorded which). These receptors were collected from an adult woman who had mild COVID-19 (a few samples of this study predate the infection). Cell type and time point are not known. The CDR3 runs from the conserved cysteine through the conserved F or W. D genes are given only for firm matches. Not every row has a clone size; where given, it reads once, few, many or a size class.

NA	few	TRBV29-1	TRBJ1-1	CSVEGGPNTEAFF	TGCAGCGTTGAAGGGGGGCCGAACACTGAAGCTTTCTTT
NA	few	TRBV20-1	TRBJ2-3	CSARFPSKDTQYF	TGCAGTGCTAGATTCCCTAGCAAAGATACGCAGTATTTT
TRBD2	NA	TRBV7-9	TRBJ2-2	CASSSPSSGRHTGELFF	TGTGCCAGCAGCTCCCCGTCTAGCGGGAGGCACACCGGGGAGCTGTTTTTT
NA	many	TRBV24-1	TRBJ2-1	CATSDFSGTYNEQFF	TGTGCCACCAGTGACTTTAGCGGTACCTACAATGAGCAGTTCTTC
TRBD1	NA	TRBV2	TRBJ1-2	CASRVRDRGYGYTF	TGTGCCAGCAGGGTCCGGGACAGGGGTTATGGCTACACCTTC
NA	NA	TRBV4-3	TRBJ2-5	CASSQEYIGKETQYF	TGCGCCAGCAGCCAAGAATATATCGGGAAAGAGACCCAGTACTTC
NA	many	TRBV7-3	TRBJ2-2	CASSPLPEGVGELFF	TGTGCCAGCAGCCCGTTGCCGGAGGGGGTCGGGGAGCTGTTTTTT
TRBD1	NA	TRBV15	TRBJ2-1	CATSITGAIGYNEQFF	TGTGCCACCAGCATAACAGGGGCTATTGGCTACAATGAGCAGTTCTTC
NA	few	TRBV5-1	TRBJ1-4	CASSARTQANEKLFF	TGCGCCAGCAGCGCGCGGACGCAGGCTAATGAAAAACTGTTTTTT
TRBD1	NA	TRBV29-1	TRBJ1-2	CSVERQGIDYGYTF	TGCAGCGTTGAGAGACAGGGGATTGACTATGGCTACACCTTC
TRBD2	many	TRBV11-2	TRBJ2-3	CASSLGAGVSTDTQYF	TGTGCCAGCAGCTTAGGTGCGGGGGTTAGCACAGATACGCAGTATTTT
NA	NA	TRBV7-9	TRBJ2-2	CAQKPEGAYTGELFF	TGTGCCCAAAAGCCGGAGGGGGCTTACACCGGGGAGCTGTTTTTT
NA	NA	TRBV7-6	TRBJ2-2	CASSSVGNTGELFF	TGTGCCAGCAGCTCAGTAGGGAACACCGGGGAGCTGTTTTTT
TRBD1	few	TRBV5-1	TRBJ1-5	CASALGQGGQPQHF	TGCGCCAGCGCTCTAGGACAGGGCGGGCAGCCCCAGCATTTT
NA	NA	TRBV25-1	TRBJ2-7	CASSEGGPSSYEQYF	TGTGCCAGCAGTGAAGGGGGCCCCAGCTCCTACGAGCAGTACTTC
TRBD2	NA	TRBV9	TRBJ2-3	CASSPLGYGGGSTDTQYF	TGTGCCAGCAGCCCACTCGGATACGGGGGGGGGTCCACAGATACGCAGTATTTT
NA	NA	TRBV12-3/TRBV12-4	TRBJ2-3	CASRSTGSRTDTQYF	TGTGCCAGCAGATCAACGGGATCTCGCACAGATACGCAGTATTTT
TRBD2	NA	TRBV6-6	TRBJ2-7	CASSPPGLAGAEQYF	TGTGCCAGCAGTCCTCCGGGACTAGCGGGTGCCGAGCAGTACTTC
TRBD2	NA	TRBV6-2/TRBV6-3	TRBJ2-3	CASSYRSRKSGSGDTQYF	TGTGCCAGCAGTTACCGTTCGAGAAAAAGCGGGAGCGGAGATACGCAGTATTTT
NA	few	TRBV7-9	TRBJ2-1	CASSSTDAGDEQFF	TGTGCCAGCAGCTCCACAGATGCGGGCGATGAGCAGTTCTTC
NA	few	TRBV4-2	TRBJ2-4	CASSQEGSLAKNIQYF	TGTGCCAGCAGCCAAGAGGGGTCACTTGCCAAAAACATTCAGTACTTC
NA	few	TRBV6-1	TRBJ1-4	CASREGINEKLFF	TGTGCCAGCAGGGAGGGGATTAATGAAAAACTGTTTTTT
NA	NA	TRBV3-1	TRBJ1-5	CASSQADSANQPQHF	TGTGCCAGCAGCCAAGCCGACAGCGCCAATCAGCCCCAGCATTTT
NA	NA	TRBV7-9	TRBJ2-2	CASPPTGAGSTGELFF	TGTGCCAGCCCACCTACCGGCGCAGGGAGCACCGGGGAGCTGTTTTTT
TRBD1	few	TRBV25-1	TRBJ1-2	CASSEYGQGGGYTF	TGTGCCAGCAGTGAATATGGACAGGGTGGCGGCTACACCTTC
TRBD1	few	TRBV5-1	TRBJ2-1	CASSSTGGVYNEQFF	TGCGCCAGCAGCTCGACAGGGGGCGTCTACAATGAGCAGTTCTTC
NA	few	TRBV5-1	TRBJ2-3	CASSGMGVPDTQYF	TGCGCCAGCAGCGGGATGGGGGTCCCAGATACGCAGTATTTT
NA	NA	TRBV7-2	TRBJ1-4	CASSLARRGATNEKLFF	TGTGCCAGCAGCTTAGCCCGGCGGGGGGCAACTAATGAAAAACTGTTTTTT
NA	NA	TRBV7-9	TRBJ1-5	CASSLPAAPQHF	TGTGCCAGCAGCTTACCGGCCGCGCCCCAGCATTTT
NA	many	TRBV20-1	TRBJ1-1	CSATQGVEAFF	TGCAGTGCTACACAGGGAGTTGAAGCTTTCTTT
NA	NA	TRBV7-2	TRBJ2-1	CASSLFTATYNEQFF	TGTGCCAGCAGCTTATTTACAGCAACCTACAATGAGCAGTTCTTC
TRBD2	NA	TRBV7-9	TRBJ2-1	CASSGNGLAGVEQFF	TGTGCCAGCAGTGGAAATGGGCTAGCGGGAGTAGAGCAGTTCTTC
TRBD2	many	TRBV5-1	TRBJ2-7	CASSLGPAGTYEQYF	TGCGCCAGCAGCTTGGGCCCAGCGGGAACCTACGAGCAGTACTTC
NA	NA	TRBV5-1	TRBJ2-7	CASSPSATTYYEQYF	TGCGCCAGCAGCCCCAGTGCCACCACCTACTACGAGCAGTACTTC
TRBD2	many	TRBV7-3	TRBJ2-1	CASSASSGNNEQFF	TGTGCCAGCAGCGCCTCTAGCGGCAACAATGAGCAGTTCTTC
TRBD2	NA	TRBV7-9	TRBJ2-1	CASSRQDAGGNEQFF	TGTGCCAGCAGCCGACAGGACGCGGGGGGCAATGAGCAGTTCTTC
NA	NA	TRBV7-8	TRBJ2-5	CASSSGPGFRGGQETQYF	TGTGCCAGCAGCTCGGGGCCCGGATTTAGGGGCGGTCAAGAGACCCAGTACTTC
TRBD1	NA	TRBV6-2/TRBV6-3	TRBJ1-1	CASHGGQGWYEAFF	TGTGCCAGCCACGGGGGACAGGGGTGGTATGAAGCTTTCTTT
NA	NA	TRBV2	TRBJ1-1	CASSEALGFSF	TGTGCCAGCAGTGAAGCTTTAGGGTTCTCCTTT
NA	NA	TRBV9	TRBJ1-3	CASSVDTGSGNTIYF	TGTGCCAGCAGCGTAGACACAGGGTCTGGAAACACCATATATTTT
TRBD1	NA	TRBV7-4	TRBJ2-7	CASRLPRQGVYEQYF	TGTGCCAGCAGACTACCGCGACAGGGGGTTTACGAGCAGTACTTC
TRBD1	NA	TRBV4-2	TRBJ2-7	CASSQERAGGYEQYF	TGTGCCAGCAGCCAAGAGAGGGCAGGGGGCTACGAGCAGTACTTC
NA	few	TRBV9	TRBJ2-3	CASSPGWGTDTQYF	TGTGCCAGCAGCCCCGGGTGGGGCACAGATACGCAGTATTTT
NA	NA	TRBV9	TRBJ2-2	CASYNRVPGELFF	TGTGCCAGTTATAACAGGGTTCCCGGGGAGCTGTTTTTT